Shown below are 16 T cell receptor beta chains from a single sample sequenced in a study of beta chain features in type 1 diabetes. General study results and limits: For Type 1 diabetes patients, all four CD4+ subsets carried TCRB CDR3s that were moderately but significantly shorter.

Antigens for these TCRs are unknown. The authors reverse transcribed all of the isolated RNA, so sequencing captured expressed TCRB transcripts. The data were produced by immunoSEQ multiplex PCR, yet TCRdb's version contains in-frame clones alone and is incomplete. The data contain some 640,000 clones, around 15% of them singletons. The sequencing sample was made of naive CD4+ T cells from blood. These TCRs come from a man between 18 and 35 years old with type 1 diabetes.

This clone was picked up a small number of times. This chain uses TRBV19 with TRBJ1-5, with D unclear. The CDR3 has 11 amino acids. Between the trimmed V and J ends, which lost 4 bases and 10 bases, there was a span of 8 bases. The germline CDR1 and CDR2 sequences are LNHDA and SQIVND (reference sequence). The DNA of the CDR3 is TGTGCCAGTAGTAAAGGGAATCCCCAGCATTTT. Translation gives CASSKGNPQHF.

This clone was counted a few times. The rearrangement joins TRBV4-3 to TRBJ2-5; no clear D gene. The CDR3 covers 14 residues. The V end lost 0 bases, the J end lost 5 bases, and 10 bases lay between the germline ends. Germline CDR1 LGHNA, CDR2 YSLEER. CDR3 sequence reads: CASSQEGFGETQYF. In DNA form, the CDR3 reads TGCGCCAGCAGCCAAGAGGGGTTCGGGGAGACCCAGTACTTC.

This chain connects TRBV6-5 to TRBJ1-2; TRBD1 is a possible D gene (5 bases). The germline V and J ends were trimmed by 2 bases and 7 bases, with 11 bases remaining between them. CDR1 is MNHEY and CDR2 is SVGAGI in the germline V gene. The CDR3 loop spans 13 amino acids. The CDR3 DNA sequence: TGTGCCAGCAGTTACCAGGGCGAGGGTGGCTACACCTTC. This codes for CASSYQGEGGYTF.

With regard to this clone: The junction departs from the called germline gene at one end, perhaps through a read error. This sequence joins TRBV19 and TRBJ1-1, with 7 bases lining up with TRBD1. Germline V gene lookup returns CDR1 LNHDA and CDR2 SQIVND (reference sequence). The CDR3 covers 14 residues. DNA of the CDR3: TGTGCCAGTAGCAGACAGGGAGGTAACAATGAAGCTTTCTTT. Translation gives CASSRQGGNNEAFF.

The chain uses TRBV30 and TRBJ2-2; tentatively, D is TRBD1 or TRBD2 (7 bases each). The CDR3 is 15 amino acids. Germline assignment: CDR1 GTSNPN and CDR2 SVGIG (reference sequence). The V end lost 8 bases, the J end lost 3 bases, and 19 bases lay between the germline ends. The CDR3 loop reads CAAGVTGSDTGELFF. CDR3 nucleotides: TGTGCCGCGGGGGTGACAGGGTCGGACACCGGGGAGCTGTTTTTT.

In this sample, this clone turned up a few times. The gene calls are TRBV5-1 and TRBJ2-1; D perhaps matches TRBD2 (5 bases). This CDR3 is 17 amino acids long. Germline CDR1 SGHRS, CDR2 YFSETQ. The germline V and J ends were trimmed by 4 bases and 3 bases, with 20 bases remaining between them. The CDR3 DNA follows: TGCGCCAGCAGCCCCATGAATGAGGGAGCAGGCTACAATGAGCAGTTCTTC. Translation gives CASSPMNEGAGYNEQFF.

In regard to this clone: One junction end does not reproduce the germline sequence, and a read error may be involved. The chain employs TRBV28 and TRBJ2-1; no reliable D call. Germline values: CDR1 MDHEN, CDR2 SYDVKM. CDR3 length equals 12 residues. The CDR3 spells CASSLSQRTAIF. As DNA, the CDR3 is TGTGCCAGCAGTTTAAGCCAGAGGACGGCGATCTTC.

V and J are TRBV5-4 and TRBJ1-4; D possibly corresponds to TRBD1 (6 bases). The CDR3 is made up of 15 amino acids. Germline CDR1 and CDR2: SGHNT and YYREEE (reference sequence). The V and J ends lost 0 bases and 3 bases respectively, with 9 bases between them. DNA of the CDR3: TGTGCCAGCAGCTTGGTGGGGGCGTCTAATGAAAAACTGTTTTTT. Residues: CASSLVGASNEKLFF.

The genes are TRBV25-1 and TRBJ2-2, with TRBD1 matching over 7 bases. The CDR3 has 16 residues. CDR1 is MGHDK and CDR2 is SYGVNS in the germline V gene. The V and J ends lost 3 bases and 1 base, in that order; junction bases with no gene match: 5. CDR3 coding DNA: TGTGCCAGCAGTGATCTCGGGACAGAGAACACCGGGGAGCTGTTTTTT. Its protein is CASSDLGTENTGELFF.

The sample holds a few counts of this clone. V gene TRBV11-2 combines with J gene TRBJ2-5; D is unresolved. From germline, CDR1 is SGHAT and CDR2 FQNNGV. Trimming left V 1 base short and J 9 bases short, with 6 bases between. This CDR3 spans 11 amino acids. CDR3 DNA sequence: TGTGCCAGCAGCTTAGGACAAGCCCAGTACTTC. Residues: CASSLGQAQYF.

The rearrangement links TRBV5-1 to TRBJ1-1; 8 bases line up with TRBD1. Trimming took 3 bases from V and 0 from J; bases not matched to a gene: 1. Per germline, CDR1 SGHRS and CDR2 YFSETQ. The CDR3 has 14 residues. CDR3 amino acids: CASSWTGMNTEAFF. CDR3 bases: TGCGCCAGCAGCTGGACAGGGATGAACACTGAAGCTTTCTTT. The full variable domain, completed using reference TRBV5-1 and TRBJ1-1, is KAGVTQTPRYLIKTRGQQVTLSCSPISGHRSVSWYQQTPGQGLQFLFEYFSETQRNKGNFPGRFSGRQFSNSRSEMNVSTLELGDSALYLCASSWTGMNTEAFFGQGTRLTVV.

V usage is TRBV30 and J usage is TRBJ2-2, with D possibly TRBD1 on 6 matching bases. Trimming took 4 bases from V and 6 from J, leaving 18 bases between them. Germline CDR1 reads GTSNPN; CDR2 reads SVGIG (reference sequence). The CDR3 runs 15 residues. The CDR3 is CAWNFGGAGSGELFF. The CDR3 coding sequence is TGTGCCTGGAATTTTGGGGGCGCCGGGTCCGGGGAGCTGTTTTTT.

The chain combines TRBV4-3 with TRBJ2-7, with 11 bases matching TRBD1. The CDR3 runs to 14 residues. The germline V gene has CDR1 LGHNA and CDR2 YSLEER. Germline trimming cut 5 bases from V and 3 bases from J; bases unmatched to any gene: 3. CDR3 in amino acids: CASSSGQGGYEQYF. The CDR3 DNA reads TGCGCCAGCAGCTCGGGACAGGGGGGCTACGAGCAGTACTTC.

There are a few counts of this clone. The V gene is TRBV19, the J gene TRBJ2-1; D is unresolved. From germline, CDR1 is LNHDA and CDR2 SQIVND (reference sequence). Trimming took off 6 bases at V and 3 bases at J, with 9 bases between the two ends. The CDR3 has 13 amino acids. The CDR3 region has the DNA TGTGCCAGTAGCCCCCCAGACTACAATGAGCAGTTCTTC. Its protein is CASSPPDYNEQFF. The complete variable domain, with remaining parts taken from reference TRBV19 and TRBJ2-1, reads DGGITQSPKYLFRKEGQNVTLSCEQNLNHDAMYWYRQDPGQGLRLIYYSQIVNDFQKGDIAEGYSVSREKKESFPLTVTSAQKNPTAFYLCASSPPDYNEQFFGPGTRLTVL.

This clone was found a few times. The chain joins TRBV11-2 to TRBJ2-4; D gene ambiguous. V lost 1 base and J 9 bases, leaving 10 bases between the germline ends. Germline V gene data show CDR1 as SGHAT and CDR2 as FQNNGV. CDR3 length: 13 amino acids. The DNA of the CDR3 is TGTGCCAGCAGCTTAGTGGGCTTGCCCATTCAGTACTTC. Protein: CASSLVGLPIQYF.

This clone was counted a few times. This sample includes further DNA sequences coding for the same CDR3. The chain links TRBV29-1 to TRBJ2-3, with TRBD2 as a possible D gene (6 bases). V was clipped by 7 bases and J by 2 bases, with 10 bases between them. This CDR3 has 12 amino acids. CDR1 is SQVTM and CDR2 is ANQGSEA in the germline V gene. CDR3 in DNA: TGCAGCGGGGGCGGGAACACAGATACGCAGTATTTT. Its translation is CSGGGNTDTQYF.